This note documents a single T cell receptor (beta chain) sequence. In the source study's methods: Reference gene primer amplification in the assay estimated nucleated cell counts. The protocol was immunoSEQ multiplex PCR, while the TCRdb copy is restricted to in-frame clones and leaves out a portion. V and J calls and clone size are given by that table; D and trimming were obtained from the DNA. This table holds under 350,000 clones, 75% to 95% found once. The germline V gene encodes CDR1 SGHTA and CDR2 FQGTGA. The CDR3 is made up of 13 amino acids. The trim removed 8 bases at V and 4 bases at J, leaving 5 bases unmatched. This specimen belongs to a study of blood T cell repertoires in COVID-19. Across the whole study: The study drew acute and convalescent COVID-19 samples from the United States, Italy and Spain. PBMCs, B-cell-depleted T cells, or T cells provided the cDNA or gDNA that made up the material.

Patients in Seattle were enrolled during active infection, then followed longitudinally. The chain has TRBV7-3 and TRBJ2-1; 7 nucleotides line up with TRBD2. The source of this sequence is a woman between 25 and 40 years old with COVID-19, enrolled during active disease. Sequenced sample: peripheral blood. CDR3 loop: CASSAGEYNEQFF. Written as DNA, the CDR3 is TGTGCCAGCTCTGCGGGAGAGTACAATGAGCAGTTCTTC. The complete variable domain, with remaining parts taken from reference TRBV7-3 and TRBJ2-1, reads GAGVSQTPSNKVTEKGKYVELRCDPISGHTALYWYRQSLGQGPEFLIYFQGTGAADDSGLPNDRFFAVRPEGSVSTLKIQRTERGDSAVYLCASSAGEYNEQFFGPGTRLTVL.